Below are 29 T cell receptor beta chains sequenced from a single sample in a study of blood T cell repertoires in COVID-19. The data were produced by immunoSEQ multiplex PCR, yet TCRdb's version contains in-frame clones alone and is incomplete. Of 140,000 to 150,000 clones in the sample, about 83% were seen once. Sequenced sample: peripheral blood. Receptor source: a man aged 50 to 60 with acute or convalescent COVID-19.

The gene calls are TRBV9 and TRBJ2-1; TRBD2 agrees at 7 bases. J gave up 8 bases and V 0 bases, and 8 bases lay outside the gene matches. Germline-derived CDR1 and CDR2 are SGDLS and YYNGEE. The CDR3 runs to 15 residues. The CDR3 DNA follows: TGTGCCAGCAGCGTAGATGTCGGGGGAGGGTATGAGCAGTTCTTC. This gives the protein CASSVDVGGGYEQFF.

The chain has TRBV3-1 (or the pseudogene TRBV3-2) and TRBJ1-2; weak D call: TRBD1 (6 bases). Per germline, CDR1 LGHDT and CDR2 YNNKEL (reference sequence). Trimming left V 4 bases short and J 7 bases short, with 16 bases between. This CDR3 is built from 14 residues. Here the CDR3 reads CASSPQGSETGYTF. The CDR3 bases are TGTGCCAGCAGCCCGCAGGGGTCAGAGACTGGCTACACCTTC.

The rearrangement links TRBV18 to TRBJ2-3; possible D gene TRBD2, 6 bases. From germline, CDR1 is KGHSH and CDR2 LQKENI. The V end was cut by 0 bases, the J end by 5 bases, with 9 bases between. This CDR3 comprises 14 residues. CDR3 sequence: CASSPPYGGDTQYF. For the CDR3, the DNA is TGTGCCAGCTCACCACCGTACGGGGGAGATACGCAGTATTTT.

The chain employs TRBV6-1 and TRBJ2-7; D is undetermined. The CDR3 has 15 residues. Germline V CDR1 and CDR2: MNHNS, SASEGT. Trimming took off 2 bases at V and 0 bases at J, with 11 bases between the two ends. The CDR3 nucleotides are TGTGCCAGCAGTGAAACAGCAGCTTACTCCTACGAGCAGTACTTC. It specifies CASSETAAYSYEQYF.

The V call is TRBV5-1, the J call TRBJ1-1; D possibly corresponds to TRBD1 (6 bases). The V and J ends lost 3 bases and 1 base respectively, with 13 bases between them. Germline CDR1 and CDR2: SGHRS and YFSETQ. The CDR3 is made up of 15 amino acids. The CDR3, as DNA: TGCGCCAGCAGCTATGCAGGGGCCCCGAACACTGAAGCTTTCTTT. It translates to CASSYAGAPNTEAFF.

This clone has only a few counts. This chain joins TRBV9 and TRBJ1-3, with 8 positions matching TRBD1. V was pared by 3 bases and J by 3 bases, with 5 bases of the junction left unmatched. Germline-derived CDR1 and CDR2 are SGDLS and YYNGEE. This CDR3 is 15 amino acids long. The CDR3 DNA sequence: TGTGCCAGCAGCGGCAGGGGGCAGTTTGGAAACACCATATATTTT. Amino acid sequence: CASSGRGQFGNTIYF.

The chain joins TRBV9 to TRBJ2-3; 8 nucleotides match TRBD1. The CDR3 spans 19 residues. V shed 0 bases, J shed 0 bases, and the junction held 12 bases outside the gene matches. The germline CDR1 and CDR2 sequences are SGDLS and YYNGEE. The CDR3 is CASSVATGQGVISTDTQYF. CDR3 in DNA: TGTGCCAGCAGCGTAGCTACCGGACAGGGCGTCATTAGCACAGATACGCAGTATTTT.

The chain uses TRBV7-2 and TRBJ2-1, with D possibly being TRBD2 (7 bases). The length of the CDR3 is 15 residues. The V end lost 5 bases, the J end lost 5 bases, and 16 bases lay between the germline ends. CDR1 and CDR2 from the germline V gene are SGHTA and FQGNSA. CDR3 amino acids: CASSPRSGGNNEQFF. The CDR3, as DNA: TGTGCCAGCAGCCCCCGCTCGGGGGGCAACAATGAGCAGTTCTTC.

The V call is TRBV14, the J call TRBJ1-1; D remains unclear. The V gene lost 4 bases and the J gene lost 9 bases, with 15 bases spanning the gap. CDR1 and CDR2 (germline): SGHDN, FVKESK. The CDR3 runs to 13 residues. In DNA, the CDR3 is TGTGCCAGCAGCCTTTATCTAGGAGGTAAAGCTTTCTTT. It is translated as CASSLYLGGKAFF.

The chain has TRBV3-1 (or the pseudogene TRBV3-2) and TRBJ1-1; tentatively, D is TRBD1 (5 bases). V lost 0 bases to trimming and J lost 5 bases, with 13 bases between them. The CDR3 length is 15 residues. Germline CDR1 is LGHDT and CDR2 is YNNKEL (reference sequence). The CDR3 nucleotides read TGTGCCAGCAGCCAAGACATCCAGGGCTGGACTGAAGCTTTCTTT. It encodes CASSQDIQGWTEAFF.

This clone was observed a handful of times. The J gene is TRBJ1-1, the V gene TRBV5-1, with D possibly TRBD1 on 5 matching bases. CDR1 is SGHRS, CDR2 YFSETQ, per germline. The V gene lost 4 bases and the J gene lost 4 bases, with 14 bases spanning the gap. The CDR3 length is 14 residues. CDR3 nucleotides: TGCGCCAGCAGCCGGACGGGGGGGATCACTGAAGCTTTCTTT. This gives the protein CASSRTGGITEAFF.

This clone was counted a few times. The CDR3 sequence: CASSREVAGAQETQYF. CDR3 bases: TGTGCCAGTAGTCGCGAAGTAGCGGGGGCCCAAGAGACCCAGTACTTC. The rearrangement joins TRBV19 to TRBJ2-5; 9 nucleotides match TRBD2. With 5 bases clipped from V and 1 base from J, the junction kept 8 bases outside the gene matches. This CDR3 comprises 16 residues. In germline, CDR1 is LNHDA, CDR2 SQIVND (reference sequence).

This chain links TRBV7-7 with TRBJ1-2; D may be TRBD1 (6 bases). The CDR3 is 14 amino acids. Germline values: CDR1 SSHAT, CDR2 FNYEAQ (reference sequence). Trimming shortened V by 4 bases and J by 5 bases, and 14 bases separated the two germline ends. This CDR3 is CASSSGQTNYGYTF. Here the CDR3 DNA reads TGTGCCAGCAGCTCAGGACAGACGAATTATGGCTACACCTTC.

This rearrangement joins TRBV5-1 to TRBJ2-3; 9 bases map to TRBD2. Germline V gene sequence: CDR1 SGHRS, CDR2 YFSETQ. The trim removed 3 bases at V and 0 bases at J, leaving 8 bases unmatched. The CDR3 has 17 amino acids. CDR3 bases: TGCGCCAGCAGCTCCTTGAGCGGGGGGACTAGCACAGATACGCAGTATTTT. Translated: CASSSLSGGTSTDTQYF.

V usage is TRBV5-1 and J usage is TRBJ1-2; 8 bases are a match to TRBD1. This CDR3 is 15 amino acids long. Germline lookup yields CDR1 SGHRS and CDR2 YFSETQ. V lost 4 bases to trimming and J lost 2 bases; unmatched junction nucleotides: 7. CDR3 sequence reads: CASSLQTGANYGYTF. CDR3 nucleotide sequence: TGCGCCAGCAGCCTTCAGACAGGGGCCAACTATGGCTACACCTTC.

The gene calls are TRBV11-2 and TRBJ2-3; 7 nucleotides match TRBD2. The CDR3 is 14 amino acids. V lost 5 bases and J lost 10; bases outside the gene matches: 12. CDR1 and CDR2 from the germline V gene are SGHAT and FQNNGV. DNA of the CDR3: TGTGCCAGCAGCGTAAGCGGGGAGGTAGCTTCGCAGTATTTT. The encoded protein is CASSVSGEVASQYF.

The chain employs TRBV28 and TRBJ1-5, with TRBD1 as a possible D gene (6 bases). CDR3 length: 15 residues. Germline lookup yields CDR1 MDHEN and CDR2 SYDVKM. Trimming removed 6 bases at V and 5 bases at J, with 17 bases between. The CDR3 loop is CASSLPPQGYQPQHF. CDR3 coding DNA: TGTGCCAGCAGCCTACCACCCCAGGGGTATCAGCCCCAGCATTTT.

The chain uses TRBV7-9 and TRBJ2-7, with 11 bases fitting TRBD1. Looked up from germline, CDR1 is SEHNR and CDR2 is FQNEAQ (reference sequence). The V segment lost 5 bases and the J segment 7 bases; nucleotides outside the gene matches: 10. The CDR3 extends over 15 amino acids. The CDR3 spells CASSPRTGGPLEQYF. In DNA form, the CDR3 reads TGTGCCAGCAGCCCCAGGACAGGGGGCCCCCTGGAGCAGTACTTC.

V is TRBV4-1 and J is TRBJ2-2, with D hard to call. With 0 bases removed from V and 2 bases from J, the gap between germline ends came to 7 bases. The germline V gene has CDR1 MGHRA and CDR2 YSYEKL. This CDR3 contains 15 residues. DNA for the CDR3: TGCGCCAGCAGCCAAGACCACTATAACACCGGGGAGCTGTTTTTT. Translating it yields CASSQDHYNTGELFF.

The rearrangement uses TRBV12-5 and TRBJ1-1; perhaps TRBD1 as D (5 bases). CDR3 size: 16 residues. V lost 1 base and J lost 4, with 16 bases in between. Germline V lookup: CDR1 LGHNT, CDR2 FRNRAP. The CDR3 reads CASGLEPPGDSTEAFF. Here the CDR3 DNA reads TGTGCTAGTGGTTTGGAACCGCCCGGGGACTCCACTGAAGCTTTCTTT. The whole variable domain, filled in from reference TRBV12-5 and TRBJ1-1, reads DARVTQTPRHKVTEMGQEVTMRCQPILGHNTVFWYRQTMMQGLELLAYFRNRAPLDDSGMPKDRFSAEMPDATLATLKIQPSEPRDSAVYFCASGLEPPGDSTEAFFGQGTRLTVV.

This clone was recorded a few times. The CDR3 DNA reads as TGTGCCAAACCTAACGGGGGAGAGACCCAGTACTTC. Protein: CAKPNGGETQYF. The V and J genes are TRBV7-6 and TRBJ2-5; possible D gene TRBD2, 6 bases. Trimming left V 10 bases short and J 4 bases short, with 13 bases between. The CDR3 has 12 amino acids. Germline CDR1 and CDR2: SGHVS and FNYEAQ.

This chain connects TRBV19 to TRBJ1-2; TRBD1 matches at 8 bases. The CDR3 runs 17 residues. V shed 5 bases, J shed 8 bases, and the junction held 19 bases outside the gene matches. In germline, CDR1 is LNHDA, CDR2 SQIVND (reference sequence). CDR3 in amino acids: CASSHGQGKGPIRGYTF. DNA of the CDR3: TGTGCCAGTAGTCACGGACAGGGAAAAGGGCCTATTCGGGGCTACACCTTC.

The DNA for the CDR3 is TGTGCCAGCAGCTTAGGAGGACTAGCTGGAGAGACCCAGTACTTC. Protein product: CASSLGGLAGETQYF. The chain joins TRBV11-3 to TRBJ2-5; TRBD2 aligns across 8 bases. Germline V gene data show CDR1 as SGHNT and CDR2 as YENEEA. CDR3 length: 15 residues. J lost 4 bases, V lost 1 base, and 5 bases had no gene match.

The rearrangement joins TRBV5-1 to TRBJ2-2; 7 bases are shared with TRBD1. This CDR3 has 16 residues. Germline trimming cut 4 bases from V and 3 bases from J; bases unmatched to any gene: 9. Germline CDR1 SGHRS, CDR2 YFSETQ. In DNA, the CDR3 is TGCGCCAGCAGCCCCCGGACAGGAGCTTACACCGGGGAGCTGTTTTTT. Translation gives CASSPRTGAYTGELFF.

The chain links TRBV14 to TRBJ2-5, with D possibly TRBD2 on 5 matching bases. V was clipped by 4 bases and J by 2 bases, with 17 bases between them. This CDR3 is built from 16 residues. Per germline, CDR1 SGHDN and CDR2 FVKESK. The CDR3 spells CASSPGVTGGQETQYF. In DNA, the CDR3 is TGTGCCAGCAGCCCCGGGGTGACGGGCGGGCAAGAGACCCAGTACTTC.

J is TRBJ1-2 and V is TRBV10-1; 8 bases are shared with TRBD1. The germline V gene encodes CDR1 WNHNN and CDR2 SYGVQD (reference sequence). This CDR3 has 13 residues. V lost 5 bases to trimming and J lost 6 bases; unmatched junction nucleotides: 5. The DNA for the CDR3 is TGCGCCAGCAGTATGGACAGGGCGAATGGCTACACCTTC. Translation gives CASSMDRANGYTF.

This clone was counted between two and nine times. The chain couples TRBV4-1 to TRBJ1-2, with 7 bases lining up with TRBD1. V was clipped by 6 bases and J by 3 bases; unmatched bases: 7. The CDR3 sequence is 14 residues long. Germline CDR1 MGHRA, CDR2 YSYEKL. The CDR3 region has the DNA TGCGCCAGCAGATCTCCCGGGACAGACTATGGCTACACCTTC. The encoded protein is CASRSPGTDYGYTF.

This chain uses TRBV6-5 with TRBJ1-1, with D perhaps TRBD1 (6 bases). CDR3 length equals 12 residues. The V end was cut by 8 bases, the J end by 7 bases, with 14 bases between. Looked up from germline, CDR1 is MNHEY and CDR2 is SVGAGI. The CDR3 sequence is CASGGQLVEAFF. The CDR3 nucleotides read TGTGCCAGCGGCGGACAGCTGGTTGAAGCTTTCTTT.

In its sample, this clone was seen once. V gene TRBV19 combines with J gene TRBJ2-6; no definite D call. There are 14 residues in the CDR3. The V gene lost 10 bases and the J gene lost 2 bases, with 12 bases spanning the gap. Germline values: CDR1 LNHDA, CDR2 SQIVND (reference sequence). DNA of the CDR3: TGTGCCACCGGCACGGCGGCTGGGGCCAACGTCCTGACTTTC. It encodes CATGTAAGANVLTF.